This TCR beta chain was sequenced for a study of blood T cell repertoires in COVID-19. Study-level information: From the United States, Italy and Spain came samples of acute and convalescent COVID-19.

In the source study's methods: By means of reference gene primer amplification, nucleated cell counts were estimated. TCRdb's table, derived via immunoSEQ multiplex PCR, lists solely in-frame clones and lacks some. D and trimming come from the DNA, and the V and J calls and clone size come from that table. The data contain some 240,000 clones, 65% to 90% of them singletons. Germline V gene sequence: CDR1 SQVTM, CDR2 ANQGSEA. CDR3 length equals 15 residues. The V segment lost 6 bases and the J segment 2 bases; nucleotides outside the gene matches: 9. This sequence originates from a woman between 35 and 50 years old who had recovered from COVID-19. The sample comprised peripheral blood. The chain combines TRBV29-1 with TRBJ1-3; 8 nucleotides match TRBD1. For the CDR3, the DNA is TGCAGCGTCCGCGCGACAGGGGAGACTGGAAACACCATATATTTT. This codes for CSVRATGETGNTIYF.